This passage covers 26 T cell receptor beta chains from one sample sequenced in a study of blood T cell repertoires in COVID-19 (dated by TCRdb to the early 2020s). To prepare the library, the immunoSEQ multiplex PCR assay was applied. As stored in TCRdb, this immuneACCESS dataset retains in-frame rearrangements with V and J assigned. A fraction of the clones does not appear; measured against another copy, unresolved V genes explain less than half of the discrepancy, and the remainder lacks a known reason. The sample yields approximately 280,000 clones; around 84% were counted once. Together, the top ten hold roughly 4.7% of the sample. Sequencing was performed on PBMCs or T cells enriched from blood (not recorded which). Receptor source: a man aged 35-49 years who had been exposed to COVID-19.

The chain is built from TRBV2 and TRBJ1-2; no clear D. The length of the CDR3 is 13 residues. Germline V gene lookup returns CDR1 SNHLY and CDR2 FYNNEI. V lost 3 bases, J lost 4 bases, and 9 bases lay in between. In DNA form, the CDR3 reads TGTGCCAGCAGTGAGGTGGAGGGCTATGGCTACACCTTC. Encoded protein: CASSEVEGYGYTF.

The chain couples TRBV30 to TRBJ2-3; tentative D call: TRBD2 (7 bases). Per the germline V gene, CDR1 is GTSNPN and CDR2 is SVGIG (reference sequence). The length of the CDR3 is 15 residues. V lost 3 bases and J 2 bases, leaving 15 bases between the germline ends. This CDR3 reads CAWRRGGGYTDTQYF. As DNA, the CDR3 is TGTGCCTGGAGGAGGGGGGGCGGCTACACAGATACGCAGTATTTT.

This rearrangement joins TRBV5-1 to TRBJ2-1; D not resolved. The V gene lost 1 base and the J gene lost 0 bases, with 5 bases spanning the gap. Germline CDR1 reads SGHRS; CDR2 reads YFSETQ. The CDR3 covers 14 residues. The CDR3 protein is CASSLMSSYNEQFF. The CDR3 DNA follows: TGCGCCAGCAGCTTGATGAGCTCCTACAATGAGCAGTTCTTC.

This clone was found a few times. The genes are TRBV11-2 and TRBJ2-2; no clear D. CDR3 length: 16 residues. Germline CDR1 SGHAT, CDR2 FQNNGV. The V gene lost 3 bases and the J gene lost 0 bases, with 11 bases spanning the gap. CDR3 nucleotides: TGTGCCAGCAGCTTGTCCGCGCTAGCGAACACCGGGGAGCTGTTTTTT. It encodes CASSLSALANTGELFF.

This chain connects TRBV25-1 to TRBJ2-1; D not certain. Trimming took 5 bases from V and 9 from J, leaving 5 bases between them. The CDR3 loop spans 10 amino acids. CDR1 is MGHDK and CDR2 is SYGVNS in the germline V gene. DNA of the CDR3: TGTGCCAGCAGTTTCGGTGAGCAGTTCTTC. Amino acid sequence: CASSFGEQFF. The complete variable domain, with remaining parts taken from reference TRBV25-1 and TRBJ2-1, reads EADIYQTPRYLVIGTGKKITLECSQTMGHDKMYWYQQDPGMELHLIHYSYGVNSTEKGDLSSESTVSRIRTEHFPLTLESARPSHTSQYLCASSFGEQFFGPGTRLTVL.

V and J are TRBV12-3 or TRBV12-4 and TRBJ2-3; 7 nucleotides match TRBD2. The CDR3 is made up of 13 amino acids. After removal of 6 bases from V and 2 bases from J, the junction contained 2 bases not matched to a gene. The CDR3 reads CASRAGVTDTQYF. The CDR3 DNA reads TGTGCCAGCAGGGCGGGAGTCACAGATACGCAGTATTTT.

The chain combines TRBV19 with TRBJ1-5; 7 nucleotides line up with TRBD1. This CDR3 has 15 residues. The trim removed 4 bases at V and 5 bases at J, leaving 8 bases unmatched. Germline assignment: CDR1 LNHDA and CDR2 SQIVND (reference sequence). The CDR3: CASSRQGRTDQPQHF. The CDR3 coding sequence is TGTGCCAGTAGTAGACAGGGAAGGACTGATCAGCCCCAGCATTTT. The entire variable domain, with the rest obtained from reference TRBV19 and TRBJ1-5, is as follows: DGGITQSPKYLFRKEGQNVTLSCEQNLNHDAMYWYRQDPGQGLRLIYYSQIVNDFQKGDIAEGYSVSREKKESFPLTVTSAQKNPTAFYLCASSRQGRTDQPQHFGDGTRLSIL.

This clone was seen more than once but under ten times. This chain joins TRBV19 and TRBJ1-5; no definite D call. Trimming took off 8 bases at V and 0 bases at J, with 14 bases between the two ends. Germline assignment: CDR1 LNHDA and CDR2 SQIVND (reference sequence). The CDR3 is 15 amino acids. The CDR3 reads CASDSSGVSNQPQHF. The DNA of the CDR3 is TGTGCCAGTGACTCCTCGGGAGTTAGCAATCAGCCCCAGCATTTT.

A single count supports this clone. At one of its ends the junction is not consistent with the germline gene, which may arise from a read error. The chain links TRBV19 to TRBJ2-1; D call uncertain. This CDR3 is 11 amino acids long. Germline V gene lookup returns CDR1 LNHDA and CDR2 SQIVND (reference sequence). Here the CDR3 reads CASSIESERIF. Written as DNA, the CDR3 is TGTGCCAGTAGTATAGAAAGCGAGAGGATCTTC.

The chain is built from TRBV19 and TRBJ2-1; 8 bases line up with TRBD2. V trimming: 4 bases; J trimming: 2 bases; junction bases outside the gene matches: 4. The germline gives CDR1 LNHDA, CDR2 SQIVND (reference sequence). The CDR3 is 15 amino acids. For the CDR3, the DNA is TGTGCCAGTAGTAGGGCGGGAGGACCCTACAATGAGCAGTTCTTC. It is translated as CASSRAGGPYNEQFF. The variable domain in full, with the rest retrieved from reference TRBV19 and TRBJ2-1, is DGGITQSPKYLFRKEGQNVTLSCEQNLNHDAMYWYRQDPGQGLRLIYYSQIVNDFQKGDIAEGYSVSREKKESFPLTVTSAQKNPTAFYLCASSRAGGPYNEQFFGPGTRLTVL.

Only one count was recorded for this clone. The rearrangement joins TRBV7-9 to TRBJ2-7, with unresolved D. Trimming took off 11 bases at V and 6 bases at J, with 14 bases between the two ends. The germline CDR1 and CDR2 sequences are SEHNR and FQNEAQ (reference sequence). The CDR3 covers 11 residues. The CDR3 here is CAGRNSPEQYF. CDR3 bases: TGTGCCGGGCGAAATAGTCCCGAGCAGTACTTC.

The chain employs TRBV12-5 and TRBJ2-3, with D hard to call. The CDR3 totals 14 residues. Trimming took off 5 bases at V and 0 bases at J, with 9 bases between the two ends. Germline assignment: CDR1 LGHNT and CDR2 FRNRAP. The CDR3 nucleotides are TGTGCTAGTGGTCCCCTACCGAGCACAGATACGCAGTATTTT. Its protein product is CASGPLPSTDTQYF.

The chain uses TRBV6-5 and TRBJ2-1; D perhaps matches TRBD2 (6 bases). The germline V gene encodes CDR1 MNHEY and CDR2 SVGAGI. The CDR3 totals 14 residues. Between the trimmed V and J ends, which lost 8 bases and 3 bases, there was a span of 14 bases. CDR3 protein: CASLSLGGYNEQFF. DNA of the CDR3: TGTGCCAGCCTGTCACTCGGGGGCTACAATGAGCAGTTCTTC.

V usage is TRBV6-5 and J usage is TRBJ1-5; tentatively, D is TRBD1 (6 bases). The CDR3 totals 14 residues. V was clipped by 5 bases and J by 7 bases, with 15 bases between them. Germline-derived CDR1 and CDR2 are MNHEY and SVGAGI. This CDR3 reads CASSQQGDRQPQHF. Here the CDR3 DNA reads TGTGCCAGCAGTCAACAGGGAGACAGGCAGCCCCAGCATTTT.

The chain joins TRBV12-5 to TRBJ2-2; 12 nucleotides agree with TRBD1. J lost 5 bases, V lost 2 bases, and 6 bases had no gene match. Germline V gene data show CDR1 as LGHNT and CDR2 as FRNRAP. CDR3 length: 17 residues. The CDR3 loop is CASGLLPGQGATGELFF. The CDR3 DNA is TGTGCTAGTGGTTTGTTACCGGGACAGGGGGCTACCGGGGAGCTGTTTTTT.

Here the CDR3 reads CASSLAGVTYNEQFF. As DNA, the CDR3 is TGTGCCAGCAGTTTAGCGGGAGTAACCTACAATGAGCAGTTCTTC. V gene TRBV27 combines with J gene TRBJ2-1; 7 nucleotides agree with TRBD2. J lost 2 bases, V lost 2 bases, and 3 bases had no gene match. CDR3 length equals 15 residues. Germline V gene data show CDR1 as MNHEY and CDR2 as SMNVEV (reference sequence).

The chain links TRBV10-3 to TRBJ2-2, with D maybe TRBD2 (5 bases). There are 12 residues in the CDR3. Trimming pared 4 bases from V and 5 bases from J, leaving 5 bases between. CDR1 and CDR2 from the germline V gene are ENHRY and SYGVKD. The CDR3 loop is CAISAGTGELFF. In nucleotides, the CDR3 is TGTGCCATCAGTGCGGGGACCGGGGAGCTGTTTTTT.

This chain uses TRBV6-4 with TRBJ2-1, with TRBD2 matching over 7 bases. This CDR3 has 14 residues. CDR1 is MRHNA, CDR2 SNTAGT, per germline. The V segment lost 6 bases and the J segment 8 bases; nucleotides outside the gene matches: 10. CDR3 coding DNA: TGTGCCAGCAGCCAGAGCGGGATTGGCGATGAGCAGTTCTTC. Its translation is CASSQSGIGDEQFF.

The V call is TRBV2, the J call TRBJ2-5; 12 positions agree with TRBD2. Germline V lookup: CDR1 SNHLY, CDR2 FYNNEI. The trim removed 6 bases at V and 2 bases at J, leaving 7 bases unmatched. The CDR3 has 16 amino acids. The CDR3 DNA follows: TGTGCCAGCAGGGGCTGGACTAGCGGGGAGCAAGAGACCCAGTACTTC. Protein product: CASRGWTSGEQETQYF.

This clone appeared a single time. The V gene is TRBV7-3, the J gene TRBJ2-1; 10 bases align to TRBD1. This CDR3 has 16 residues. J lost 0 bases, V lost 4 bases, and 3 bases had no gene match. CDR1 is SGHTA and CDR2 is FQGTGA in the germline V gene. The CDR3 DNA reads as TGTGCCAGCAGCTCACGGGACAGGGGCTCCTACAATGAGCAGTTCTTC. The encoded protein is CASSSRDRGSYNEQFF.

V usage is TRBV6-5 and J usage is TRBJ1-1; tentatively, D is TRBD1 (6 bases). This CDR3 has 14 residues. The V and J ends lost 6 bases and 4 bases respectively, with 15 bases between them. CDR1 and CDR2 from the germline V gene are MNHEY and SVGAGI. This chain's CDR3 is CASSIGGQGTEAFF. In DNA form, the CDR3 reads TGTGCCAGCAGCATCGGGGGGCAAGGCACTGAAGCTTTCTTT.

The chain carries TRBV24-1 and TRBJ2-1, with 9 nucleotides matching TRBD2. Per the germline V gene, CDR1 is KGHDR and CDR2 is SFDVKD. The CDR3 sequence is 17 residues long. Losses at the gene ends were 5 bases for V and 2 bases for J; bases not matched to a gene: 9. DNA of the CDR3: TGTGCCACCAGTGGTAGCGGGAGCCAGCATGCCTACAATGAGCAGTTCTTC. Its protein is CATSGSGSQHAYNEQFF.

The rearrangement joins TRBV9 to TRBJ2-3; tentative D call: TRBD2 (5 bases). With 9 bases removed from V and 0 bases from J, the gap between germline ends came to 5 bases. Looked up from germline, CDR1 is SGDLS and CDR2 is YYNGEE. The CDR3 sequence is 11 residues long. The DNA of the CDR3 is TGTGCCACGGGGAGCACAGATACGCAGTATTTT. Its protein product is CATGSTDTQYF. Variable domain in full (rest from reference TRBV9 and TRBJ2-3): DSGVTQTPKHLITATGQRVTLRCSPRSGDLSVYWYQQSLDQGLQFLIQYYNGEERAKGNILERFSAQQFPDLHSELNLSSLELGDSALYFCATGSTDTQYFGPGTRLTVL.

This rearrangement joins TRBV10-1 to TRBJ1-1, with 12 nucleotides matching TRBD1. The J segment lost 5 bases and the V segment lost 10 bases, leaving 14 bases of the junction unmatched. Germline V gives CDR1 WNHNN, CDR2 SYGVQD (reference sequence). The length of the CDR3 is 16 residues. The DNA of the CDR3 is TGCGCCACGGCACCGGGACAGGGGGCGATTGGGACTGAAGCTTTCTTT. Encoded protein: CATAPGQGAIGTEAFF.

The rearrangement links TRBV10-1 to TRBJ1-1; 11 nucleotides match TRBD1. CDR1 WNHNN and CDR2 SYGVQD come from the germline V gene (reference sequence). CDR3 size: 14 residues. V shed 6 bases, J shed 5 bases, and the junction held 5 bases outside the gene matches. Here the CDR3 reads CASSGQGAMTEAFF. CDR3 coding DNA: TGCGCCAGCAGCGGACAGGGGGCGATGACTGAAGCTTTCTTT.

The CDR3 nucleotides are TGTGCCAGCAGCTCCCCGGGGGGAGTTGGAGAGACCCAGTACTTC. It yields the protein CASSSPGGVGETQYF. The chain carries TRBV7-2 and TRBJ2-5; 7 nucleotides match TRBD2. CDR3 length equals 15 residues. Germline V gene data show CDR1 as SGHTA and CDR2 as FQGNSA. The V gene end was trimmed by 4 bases and the J gene end by 4 bases; junction bases not matched to a gene: 9.